In its sample, the clone carrying this T cell receptor (beta chain) was seen once. Its antigen remains unknown. This entry belongs to a study of Ad26.COV2.S vaccination and SARS-CoV-2 variants. Overall study: Vaccine-arm donor from the placebo-controlled COV1001 Ad26.COV2.S trial.

Germline V gene data show CDR1 as SGDLS and CDR2 as YYNGEE. The CDR3 contains 14 residues. V was cut by 4 bases and J by 1 base, with 11 bases left in between. Some clones are missing from TCRdb's copy, which holds only in-frame ones; the method was immunoSEQ multiplex PCR. Of approximately 340,000 clones listed, roughly 84% are singletons. Regarding treatment: some 19 received Ad26.COV2.S at low or high dose, single or two shots; about 5 received placebo; per-sample allocation not given. Day 63 after the first injection of vaccine or placebo was the sampling time. As its vector, the vaccine had Ad26, which expressed Wuhan-strain SARS-CoV-2 spike. Study results and caveats: Recipients of either vaccine or placebo displayed similar breadth of non-spike TCRs. Breadth and depth estimates from TCRs may understate total T cell responses.

The genes are TRBV9 and TRBJ1-1; maybe TRBD1 (5 bases). Source: peripheral blood, taken in a trial of Ad26.COV2.S vaccine versus placebo. This clonotype was obtained from a person between 18 and 65 years old who received the Ad26.COV2.S COVID-19 vaccine or a placebo. The CDR3 DNA follows: TGTGCCAGCAGCACCCGACAGACGAACACTGAAGCTTTCTTT. Encoded protein: CASSTRQTNTEAFF.